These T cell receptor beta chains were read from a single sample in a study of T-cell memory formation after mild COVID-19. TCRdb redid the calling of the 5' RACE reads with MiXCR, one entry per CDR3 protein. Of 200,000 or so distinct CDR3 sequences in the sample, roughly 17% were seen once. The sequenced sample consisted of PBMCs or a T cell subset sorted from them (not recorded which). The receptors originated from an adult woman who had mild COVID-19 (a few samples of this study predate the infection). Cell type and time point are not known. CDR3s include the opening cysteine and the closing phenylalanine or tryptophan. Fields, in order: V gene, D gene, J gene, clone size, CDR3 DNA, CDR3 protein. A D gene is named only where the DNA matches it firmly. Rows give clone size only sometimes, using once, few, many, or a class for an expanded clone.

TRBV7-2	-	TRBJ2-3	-	TGTGCCAGCAGCTTAGCGCTGGGAGCAGATACGCAGTATTTT	CASSLALGADTQYF
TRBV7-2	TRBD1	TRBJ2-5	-	TGTGCCAGCAGCGGACGACAGGGGGAGGCTGGTAACTTC	CASSGRQGEAGNF
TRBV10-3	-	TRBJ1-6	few	TGTGCCATCAGAGGAATACAGGGCGAGAATTCACCCCTCCACTTT	CAIRGIQGENSPLHF
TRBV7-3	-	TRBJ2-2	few	TGTGCCAGCAGCGCGGACACGCTGAACACCGGGGAGCTGTTTTTT	CASSADTLNTGELFF
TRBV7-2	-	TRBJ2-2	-	TGTGCCAGCAGCCGAGTAGCGTGGAACACCGGGGAGCTGTTTTTT	CASSRVAWNTGELFF
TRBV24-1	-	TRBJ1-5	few	TGTGCCACCAGTGACGGACCGAGCAATCAGCCCCAGCATTTT	CATSDGPSNQPQHF
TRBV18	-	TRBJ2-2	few	TGTGCCAGCTCTATAGGACCTACCGGGGAGCTGTTTTTT	CASSIGPTGELFF
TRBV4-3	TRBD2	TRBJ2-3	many	TGCGCCAGCAGCCAACCCGGGGGAGGGAGTACAGATACGCAGTATTTT	CASSQPGGGSTDTQYF
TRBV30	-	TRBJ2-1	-	TGTGCCTGGGGTAGAGGGACCCCTGCCAACAATGAGCAGTTCTTC	CAWGRGTPANNEQFF
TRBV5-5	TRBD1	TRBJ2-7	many	TGTGCCAGCAGCTTACAGGGGGCCTACGAGCAGTACTTC	CASSLQGAYEQYF
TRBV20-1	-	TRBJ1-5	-	TGCAGTGCACCTGACAGAACCAATCAGCCCCAGCATTTT	CSAPDRTNQPQHF
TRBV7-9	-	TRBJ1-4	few	TGTGCCAGCAGCCCACCTAAAGGCGGGGTTGGCGCCTACGAAAAACTGTTTTTT	CASSPPKGGVGAYEKLFF
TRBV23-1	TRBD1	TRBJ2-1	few	TGCGCCAGCAGTCAACCGACAGGGGATAGCGACAATGAGCAGTTCTTC	CASSQPTGDSDNEQFF
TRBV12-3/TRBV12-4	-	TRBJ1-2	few	TGTGCCAGCAGTTCCCCTCAGGGAAACTATGGCTACACCTTC	CASSSPQGNYGYTF
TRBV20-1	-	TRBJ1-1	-	TGCAGTGCTAGAGTCCCGACCGCCTCAGCTTTCTTT	CSARVPTASAFF
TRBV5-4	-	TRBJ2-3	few	TGTGCCAGCAGCCTCCCGGGCGCAGATACGCAGTATTTT	CASSLPGADTQYF
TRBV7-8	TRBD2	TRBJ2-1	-	TGTGCCAGCAGCACTATAGCGGGAGAAACCTACAATGAGCAGTTCTTC	CASSTIAGETYNEQFF
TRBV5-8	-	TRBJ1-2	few	TGTGCCAGCAGCTTGGAAAGGAACTATGGCTACACCTTC	CASSLERNYGYTF
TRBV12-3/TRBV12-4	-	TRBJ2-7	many	TGTGCCAGCAGTTTAGGGCGCTACGAGCAGTACTTC	CASSLGRYEQYF
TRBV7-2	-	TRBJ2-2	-	TGTGCCAGCAGCTCCACTAGCCGATTGATGGTAACCGCGGAGCTGTTTTTT	CASSSTSRLMVTAELFF
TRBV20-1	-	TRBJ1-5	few	TGCAGTGCTAGAGCCCACAGGGAGGTGGCGGACAATCAGCCCCAGCATTTT	CSARAHREVADNQPQHF
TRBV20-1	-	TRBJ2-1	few	TGCAGTGTATTAGCGAGGGCAAATGAGCAGTTCTTC	CSVLARANEQFF
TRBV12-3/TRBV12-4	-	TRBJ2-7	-	TGTGCCAGCAGTTCAGGGCAGCCTCCCTACGAGCAGTACTTC	CASSSGQPPYEQYF
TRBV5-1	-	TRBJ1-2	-	TGCGCCAGCAGCGCAATCCCCGGGACTAGCAGCTATGGCTACACCTTC	CASSAIPGTSSYGYTF
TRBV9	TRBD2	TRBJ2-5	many	TGTGCCAGCAGCGTCGGGACTACGCCAGCAGAGACCCAGTACTTC	CASSVGTTPAETQYF
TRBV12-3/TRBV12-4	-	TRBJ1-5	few	TGTGCCAGCAGTACTGGACAGAATCAGCCCCAGCATTTT	CASSTGQNQPQHF
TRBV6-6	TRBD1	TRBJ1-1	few	TGTGCCAGCACGATGGGGACAGGGCGACTCACTGAAGCTTTCTTT	CASTMGTGRLTEAFF
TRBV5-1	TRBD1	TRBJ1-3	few	TGCGCCAGCCGCACCGGGACAGGGCCTCTGGATTTT	CASRTGTGPLDF
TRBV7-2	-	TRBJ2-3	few	TGTGCCAGCAGCTTAGCCGAGACCCCAAGGACAGATACGCAGTATTTT	CASSLAETPRTDTQYF
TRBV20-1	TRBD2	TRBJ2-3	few	TGCAGTGCTTCAACTCAACTAGCGGGGGTTACAGATACGCAGTATTTT	CSASTQLAGVTDTQYF
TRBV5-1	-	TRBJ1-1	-	TGCGCCAGCAGCTTGGGGGCAGGGGTCACTGAAGCTTTCTTT	CASSLGAGVTEAFF
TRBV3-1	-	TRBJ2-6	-	TGTGCCAGCAGCCATCGCGCCCTTGGGGCCAACGTCCTGACTTTC	CASSHRALGANVLTF
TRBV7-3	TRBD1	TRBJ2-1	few	TGTGCCAGCAGCTCGGGACAGGGGCACAATGAGCAGTTCTTC	CASSSGQGHNEQFF
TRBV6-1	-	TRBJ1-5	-	TGTGCCAGCAGTGAAGCCCCCAGGGACCAGCCCCAGCATTTT	CASSEAPRDQPQHF
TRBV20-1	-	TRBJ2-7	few	TGCAGTGCTAGAGGGCGACAGGCGAGCTCCTACGAGCAGTACTTC	CSARGRQASSYEQYF
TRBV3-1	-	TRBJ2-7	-	TGTGCCAGCAGCCTTGCCCTGGGGGGGCAGTACGAGCAGTACTTC	CASSLALGGQYEQYF
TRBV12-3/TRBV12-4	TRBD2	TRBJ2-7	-	TGTGCCAGCAGCCGTAGCGGGGTACTCTACGAGCAGTACTTC	CASSRSGVLYEQYF
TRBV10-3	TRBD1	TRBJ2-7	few	TGTGCCACCTCTCCTGCAGGGGGACGCTACGAGCAGTACTTC	CATSPAGGRYEQYF
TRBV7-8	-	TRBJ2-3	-	TGTGCCAGTACTGGATGGACCACAGATACGCAGTATTTT	CASTGWTTDTQYF
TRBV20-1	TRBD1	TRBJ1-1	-	TGCAGTGCTGCAGGGACAGGGAGGGTAGCTTTCTTT	CSAAGTGRVAFF
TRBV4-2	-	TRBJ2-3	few	TGTGCCAGCAGCCACCTCCATGGGACGACAAGGGCAGATACGCAGTATTTT	CASSHLHGTTRADTQYF